This TCR beta chain was profiled in a study of blood T cell repertoires in COVID-19. The CDR3 consists of 15 residues. The V end was cut by 0 bases, the J end by 3 bases, with 12 bases between. Germline CDR1 LNHNV, CDR2 YYDKDF (reference sequence). Per the original methods: Estimation of nucleated cell counts was performed using reference gene primer amplification. TCRdb keeps only in-frame clones here, not all; method: immunoSEQ multiplex PCR. V and J calls and clone size come straight from that table; D and trimming were deduced from the DNA. Of some 180,000 clones listed, almost 90% are singletons.

The receptor comes from a middle-aged man with acute or convalescent COVID-19. This chain connects TRBV15 to TRBJ2-7; a weak D match, TRBD2 (6 bases). Input material: peripheral blood. In DNA, the CDR3 is TGTGCCACCAGCAGAGAAAATGGCGGGAACTACGAGCAGTACTTC. Its translation: CATSRENGGNYEQYF.